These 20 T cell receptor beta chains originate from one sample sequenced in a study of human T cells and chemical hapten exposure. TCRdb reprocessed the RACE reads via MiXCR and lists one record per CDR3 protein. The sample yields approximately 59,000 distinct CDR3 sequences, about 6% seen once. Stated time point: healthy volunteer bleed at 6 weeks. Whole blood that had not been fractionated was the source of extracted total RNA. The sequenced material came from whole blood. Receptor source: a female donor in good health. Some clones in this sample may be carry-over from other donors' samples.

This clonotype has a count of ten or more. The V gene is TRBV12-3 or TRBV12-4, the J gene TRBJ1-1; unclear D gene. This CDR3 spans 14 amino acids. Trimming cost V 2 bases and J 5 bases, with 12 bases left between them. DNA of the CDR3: TGTGCCAGCAGTTTACATCAGGTGGCGACTGAAGCTTTCTTT. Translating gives CASSLHQVATEAFF.

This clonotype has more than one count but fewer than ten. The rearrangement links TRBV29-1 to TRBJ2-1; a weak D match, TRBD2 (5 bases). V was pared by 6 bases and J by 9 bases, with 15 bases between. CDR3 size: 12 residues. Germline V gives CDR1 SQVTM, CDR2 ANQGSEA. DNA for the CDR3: TGCAGCGTCCCTTCGGGGTTGGTTGAGCAGTTCTTC. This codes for CSVPSGLVEQFF.

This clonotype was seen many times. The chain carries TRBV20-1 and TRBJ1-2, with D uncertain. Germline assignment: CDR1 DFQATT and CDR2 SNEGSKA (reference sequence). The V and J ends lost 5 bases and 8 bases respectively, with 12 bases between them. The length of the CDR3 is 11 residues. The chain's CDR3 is CSAVLLRGYTF. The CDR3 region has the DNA TGCAGTGCTGTCCTTCTGAGGGGCTACACCTTC.

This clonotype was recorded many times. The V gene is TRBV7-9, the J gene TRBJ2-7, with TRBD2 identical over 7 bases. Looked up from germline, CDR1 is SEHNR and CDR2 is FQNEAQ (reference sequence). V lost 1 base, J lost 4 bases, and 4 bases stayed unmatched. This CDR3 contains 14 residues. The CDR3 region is CASSLVVGGYEQYF. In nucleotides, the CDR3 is TGTGCCAGCAGCTTAGTGGTGGGAGGGTACGAGCAGTACTTC.

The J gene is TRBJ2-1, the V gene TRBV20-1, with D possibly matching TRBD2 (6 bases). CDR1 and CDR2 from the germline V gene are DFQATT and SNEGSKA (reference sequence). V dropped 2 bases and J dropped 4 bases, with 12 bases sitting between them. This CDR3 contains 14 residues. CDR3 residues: CSARPGSGYNEQFF. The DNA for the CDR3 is TGCAGTGCTAGACCCGGTAGCGGATACAATGAGCAGTTCTTC.

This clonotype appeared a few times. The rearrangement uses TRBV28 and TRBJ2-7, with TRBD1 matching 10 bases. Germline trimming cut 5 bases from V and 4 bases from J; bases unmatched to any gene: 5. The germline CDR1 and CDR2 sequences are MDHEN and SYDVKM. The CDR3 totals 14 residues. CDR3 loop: CASSIRDRGYEQYF. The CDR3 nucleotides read TGTGCCAGCAGTATCCGGGACAGGGGATACGAGCAGTACTTC.

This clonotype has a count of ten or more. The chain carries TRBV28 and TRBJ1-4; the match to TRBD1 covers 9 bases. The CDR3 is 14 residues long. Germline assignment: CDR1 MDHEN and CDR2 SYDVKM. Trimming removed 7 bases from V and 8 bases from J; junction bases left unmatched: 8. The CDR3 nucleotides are TGTGCCAGCACAAGACAGGGGGAAGGGGAAAAACTGTTTTTT. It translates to CASTRQGEGEKLFF.

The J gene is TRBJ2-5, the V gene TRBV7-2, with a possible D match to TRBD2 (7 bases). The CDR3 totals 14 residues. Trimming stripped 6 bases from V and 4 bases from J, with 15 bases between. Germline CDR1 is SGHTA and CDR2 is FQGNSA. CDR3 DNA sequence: TGTGCCAGCAGATTGGGGGGGCGAGGAGAGACCCAGTACTTC. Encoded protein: CASRLGGRGETQYF. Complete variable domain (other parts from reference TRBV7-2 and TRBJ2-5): GAGVSQSPSNKVTEKGKDVELRCDPISGHTALYWYRQSLGQGLEFLIYFQGNSAPDKSGLPSDRFSAERTGGSVSTLTIQRTQQEDSAVYLCASRLGGRGETQYFGPGTRLLVL.

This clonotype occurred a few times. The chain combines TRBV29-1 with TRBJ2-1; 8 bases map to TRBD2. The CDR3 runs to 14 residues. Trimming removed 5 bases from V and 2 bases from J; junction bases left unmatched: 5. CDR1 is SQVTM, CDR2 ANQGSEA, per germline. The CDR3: CSVQAGAAYNEQFF. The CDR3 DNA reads TGCAGCGTTCAAGCGGGAGCCGCCTACAATGAGCAGTTCTTC.

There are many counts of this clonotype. CDR3 bases: TGCGCCAGCAGTCACCCGATGGCTGAAGCTTTCTTT. Amino acids: CASSHPMAEAFF. V is TRBV4-1 and J is TRBJ1-1; D gene uncertain. Per germline, CDR1 MGHRA and CDR2 YSYEKL. This CDR3 is 12 amino acids long. V shed 6 bases and J shed 6 bases, with 11 bases lying between them.

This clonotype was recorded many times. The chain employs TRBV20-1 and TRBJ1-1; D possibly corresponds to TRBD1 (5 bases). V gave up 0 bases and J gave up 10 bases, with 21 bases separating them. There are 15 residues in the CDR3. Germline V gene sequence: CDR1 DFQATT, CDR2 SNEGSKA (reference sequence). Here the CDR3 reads CSARDWGDSGRGAFF. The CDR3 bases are TGCAGTGCTAGAGACTGGGGTGACTCAGGGAGGGGAGCTTTCTTT.

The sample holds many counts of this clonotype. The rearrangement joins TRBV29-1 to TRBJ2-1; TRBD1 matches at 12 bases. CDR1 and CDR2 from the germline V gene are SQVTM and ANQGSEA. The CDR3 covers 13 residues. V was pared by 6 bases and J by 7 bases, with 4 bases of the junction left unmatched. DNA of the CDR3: TGCAGCGTCCGGGACAGGGGGCGGAATGAGCAGTTCTTC. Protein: CSVRDRGRNEQFF.

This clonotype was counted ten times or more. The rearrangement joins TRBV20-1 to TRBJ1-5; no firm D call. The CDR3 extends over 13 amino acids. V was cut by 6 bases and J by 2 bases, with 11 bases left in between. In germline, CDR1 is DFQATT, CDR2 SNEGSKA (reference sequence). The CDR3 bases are TGCAGTGCGAGTGACGGCGGCAATCAGCCCCAGCATTTT. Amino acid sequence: CSASDGGNQPQHF.

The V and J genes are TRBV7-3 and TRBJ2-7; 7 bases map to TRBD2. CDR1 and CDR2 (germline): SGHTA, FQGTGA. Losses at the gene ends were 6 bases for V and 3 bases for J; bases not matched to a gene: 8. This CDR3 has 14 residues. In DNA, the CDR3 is TGTGCCAGCAGTCTCGGCGGGAGTGTCTACGAGCAGTACTTC. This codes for CASSLGGSVYEQYF.

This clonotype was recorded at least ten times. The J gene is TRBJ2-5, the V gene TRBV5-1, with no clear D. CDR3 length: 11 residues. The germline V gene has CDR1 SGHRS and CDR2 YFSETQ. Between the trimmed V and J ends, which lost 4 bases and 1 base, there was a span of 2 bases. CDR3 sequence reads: CASSPQETQYF. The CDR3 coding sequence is TGCGCCAGCAGCCCCCAAGAGACCCAGTACTTC.

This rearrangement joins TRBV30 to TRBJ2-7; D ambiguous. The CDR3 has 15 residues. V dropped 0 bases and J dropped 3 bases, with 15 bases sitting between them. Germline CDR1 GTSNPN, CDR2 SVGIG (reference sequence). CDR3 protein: CAWSVQGNSIYEQYF. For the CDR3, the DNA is TGTGCCTGGAGTGTACAAGGGAACTCGATCTACGAGCAGTACTTC.

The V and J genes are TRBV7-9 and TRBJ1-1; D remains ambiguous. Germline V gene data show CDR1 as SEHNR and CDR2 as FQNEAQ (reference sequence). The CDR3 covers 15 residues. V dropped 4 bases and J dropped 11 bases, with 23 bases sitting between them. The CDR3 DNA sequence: TGTGCCAGCAGCTCCCCCCCGCCCGGGTCCCCTTGGGCTTTCTTT. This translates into CASSSPPPGSPWAFF.

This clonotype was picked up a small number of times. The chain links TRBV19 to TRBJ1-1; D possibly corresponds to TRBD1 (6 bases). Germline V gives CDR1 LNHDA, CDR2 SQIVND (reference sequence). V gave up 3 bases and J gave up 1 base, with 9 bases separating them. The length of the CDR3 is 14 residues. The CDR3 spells CASSIGGANTEAFF. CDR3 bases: TGTGCCAGTAGTATCGGGGGCGCGAACACTGAAGCTTTCTTT.

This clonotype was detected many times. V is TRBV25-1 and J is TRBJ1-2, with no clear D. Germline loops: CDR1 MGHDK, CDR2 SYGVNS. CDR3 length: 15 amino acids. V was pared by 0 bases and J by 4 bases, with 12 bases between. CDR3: CASSEYAQNGYGYTF. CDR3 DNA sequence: TGTGCCAGCAGTGAATACGCCCAAAACGGCTATGGCTACACCTTC.

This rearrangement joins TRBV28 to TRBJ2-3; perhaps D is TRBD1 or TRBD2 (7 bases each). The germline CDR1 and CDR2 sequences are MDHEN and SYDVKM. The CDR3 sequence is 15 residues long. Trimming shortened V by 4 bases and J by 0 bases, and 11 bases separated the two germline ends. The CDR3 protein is CASSSGGGSTDTQYF. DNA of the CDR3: TGTGCCAGCAGTTCAGGGGGAGGGAGCACAGATACGCAGTATTTT. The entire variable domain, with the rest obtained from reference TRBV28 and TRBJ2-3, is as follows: DVKVTQSSRYLVKRTGEKVFLECVQDMDHENMFWYRQDPGLGLRLIYFSYDVKMKEKGDIPEGYSVSREKKERFSLILESASTNQTSMYLCASSSGGGSTDTQYFGPGTRLTVL.